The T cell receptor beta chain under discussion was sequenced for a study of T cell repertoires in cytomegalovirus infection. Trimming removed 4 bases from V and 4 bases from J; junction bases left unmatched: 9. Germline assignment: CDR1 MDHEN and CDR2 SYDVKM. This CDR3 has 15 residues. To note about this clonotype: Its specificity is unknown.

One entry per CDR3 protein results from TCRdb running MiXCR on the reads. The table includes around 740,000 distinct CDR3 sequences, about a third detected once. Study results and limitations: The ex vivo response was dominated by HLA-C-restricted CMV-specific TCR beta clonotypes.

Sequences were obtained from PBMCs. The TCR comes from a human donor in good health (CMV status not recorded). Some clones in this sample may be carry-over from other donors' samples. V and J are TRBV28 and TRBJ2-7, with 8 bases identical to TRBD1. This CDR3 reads CASSSGQGVGYEQYF. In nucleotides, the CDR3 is TGTGCCAGCAGTTCCGGACAGGGTGTCGGTTACGAGCAGTACTTC.